This is a list of T cell receptor beta chains from one sample in a study of patients and donors after allogeneic stem cell transplantation. TCRdb re-called the RT-PCR reads through MiXCR, storing one row per CDR3 protein. This table holds over 150,000 distinct CDR3 sequences, over 25% found once. Sequencing was carried out using blood, either unsorted or a sorted T cell fraction (not recorded which). The source is a human donor who was either an allogeneic HSCT recipient or a stem cell or donor lymphocyte infusion donor (not recorded which). It is not recorded whose cells these are; they may come from a transplant donor. CDR3s include the opening cysteine and the closing phenylalanine or tryptophan. The D gene is left open where the match is weak. For some rows the clone size is stated as once, few or many, or as a class when expanded; others skip it.

v_gene	j_gene	abundance	len	d_gene	CDR3nt	CDR3aa
TRBV18	TRBJ1-3	few	15	-	TGTGCCAGCTCATCGAGTCGGGACTCTGGAAACACCATATATTTT	CASSSSRDSGNTIYF
TRBV4-2	TRBJ2-1	few	16	-	TGTGCCAGCAGCCAAGATATACATGCCTCCTACAATGAGCAGTTCTTC	CASSQDIHASYNEQFF
TRBV20-1	TRBJ1-5	-	13	-	TGCAGTGCTAGAGATCTCAGCAATCAGCCCCAGCATTTT	CSARDLSNQPQHF
TRBV18	TRBJ1-2	-	13	-	TGTGCCAGCTCACCTCGCCAGGAGGATGGCTACACCTTC	CASSPRQEDGYTF
TRBV27	TRBJ1-1	many	15	-	TGTGCCAGCAGTCAAGAACAGGGCGTGTGGACTGAAGCTTTCTTT	CASSQEQGVWTEAFF
TRBV29-1	TRBJ2-5	-	14	-	TGCAGCGTTGAAGCGGGGCTGCCGCAAGAGACCCAGTACTTC	CSVEAGLPQETQYF
TRBV15	TRBJ2-5	few	16	TRBD2	TGTGCCACCAGCCCCTCTCCGGGACTAGCGGTAGAGACCCAGTACTTC	CATSPSPGLAVETQYF
TRBV4-1	TRBJ2-5	few	16	TRBD1	TGCGCCAGCAGCCAACCGGGACAGGGGGCTTCCGAGACCCAGTACTTC	CASSQPGQGASETQYF
TRBV6-5	TRBJ2-2	-	15	-	TGTGCCAGCAGTTACTTCCCCGAGGGCGCCGGGGAGCTGTTTTTT	CASSYFPEGAGELFF
TRBV12-3/TRBV12-4	TRBJ2-5	-	13	-	TGTGCCAGCACGTCCCCGGCCAAAGAGACCCAGTACTTC	CASTSPAKETQYF
TRBV20-1	TRBJ1-4	-	14	-	TGCAGTGCTGGTCACCATCAGGAAAATGAAAAACTGTTTTTT	CSAGHHQENEKLFF
TRBV7-6	TRBJ2-1	-	13	-	TGTGCCAGCAGCTCCCTAGCTTACCATGAGCAGTTCTTC	CASSSLAYHEQFF
TRBV18	TRBJ2-3	-	16	TRBD2	TGTGCCAGCTCACCACCGACGGGAGGCGGCACAGATACGCAGTATTTT	CASSPPTGGGTDTQYF
TRBV7-9	TRBJ1-2	few	11	-	TGTGCCAGCAGCTTAGGGGACGGCTACACCTTC	CASSLGDGYTF
TRBV12-3/TRBV12-4	TRBJ2-1	-	14	TRBD2	TGTGCCAGCACCAAACTAGCGGGGCACAATGAGCAGTTCTTC	CASTKLAGHNEQFF
TRBV29-1	TRBJ1-2	-	13	TRBD1	TGCAGCGCGCCTGACAGGGACAGGGCGGGCTACACCTTC	CSAPDRDRAGYTF
TRBV20-1	TRBJ1-6	few	17	-	TGCAGTGCTCCTTTGGACACCCGGAGCTCCTATAATTCACCCCTCCACTTT	CSAPLDTRSSYNSPLHF
TRBV6-4	TRBJ1-4	-	13	-	TGTGCCAGCAGCCTTCGAGAAAATGAAAAACTGTTTTTT	CASSLRENEKLFF
TRBV29-1	TRBJ2-1	few	13	TRBD1	TGCAGCGGAGGGACAGGGGATGGCTATGAGCAGTTCTTC	CSGGTGDGYEQFF
TRBV20-1	TRBJ2-7	-	14	TRBD1	TGCAGTGCTAGACAGACAGGGGGCAGCTACGAGCAGTACTTC	CSARQTGGSYEQYF
TRBV7-9	TRBJ2-1	-	15	-	TGTGCCAGCAGCCACCGTTGGGGGGCTTACAATGAGCAGTTCTTC	CASSHRWGAYNEQFF
TRBV27	TRBJ2-7	-	15	TRBD1	TGTGCCAGCAGTTCCGGGACAGGGAATCGCTACGAGCAGTACTTC	CASSSGTGNRYEQYF
TRBV2	TRBJ2-1	-	14	TRBD2	TGTGCCAGCAGTGAAGAGGGGCTAGCGGGAGAGCAGTTCTTC	CASSEEGLAGEQFF
TRBV20-1	TRBJ2-1	-	15	TRBD2	TGCAGTGCTAGAGGTGGGACTAGCGGTTACAATGAGCAGTTCTTC	CSARGGTSGYNEQFF
TRBV6-5	TRBJ2-2	-	15	TRBD1	TGTGCCATCACCTTAGGACAGGGTGGCACCGGGGAGCTGTTTTTT	CAITLGQGGTGELFF
TRBV7-2	TRBJ1-2	-	15	TRBD1	TGTGCCAGCAGCTTAGGACTAGGGGGCTCCTATGGCTACACCTTC	CASSLGLGGSYGYTF
TRBV7-2	TRBJ2-3	-	16	TRBD2	TGTGCCAGCAGCTTAGAACTAGCGGGAGGCACAGATACGCAGTATTTT	CASSLELAGGTDTQYF
TRBV7-9	TRBJ2-3	-	18	TRBD2	TGTGCCAGCAGCTTAGAGGTGGTCCTAGGCGGGAGAGCAGATACGCAGTATTTT	CASSLEVVLGGRADTQYF
TRBV20-1	TRBJ1-5	many	13	-	TGCAGTGCTCGATGGACGGGCGGTCAGCCCCAGCATTTT	CSARWTGGQPQHF
TRBV7-2	TRBJ1-5	-	13	-	TGTGCCAGCAGCCCGCTAGAGATAGGGCCCCAGCATTTT	CASSPLEIGPQHF
TRBV20-1	TRBJ2-7	-	11	-	TGCAGTTCTTTCACGTGGTACGAGCAGTACTTC	CSSFTWYEQYF
TRBV5-8	TRBJ1-2	-	14	-	TGTGCCAGCAGCGTATCAGGCGGAGGCTATGGCTACACCTTC	CASSVSGGGYGYTF
TRBV29-1	TRBJ1-5	-	15	-	TGCAGCGTAGGGGGGCCCCCTTATAGCAATCAGCCCCAGCATTTT	CSVGGPPYSNQPQHF
TRBV21-1	TRBJ2-7	-	14	-	TGTGCCAGCAGCAAAGGAACAGGCACCTACGAGCAGTACTTC	CASSKGTGTYEQYF
TRBV7-2	TRBJ1-2	-	13	-	TGTGCCAGCAGCTTCTACAGGGACTATGGCTACACCTTC	CASSFYRDYGYTF
TRBV6-2/TRBV6-3	TRBJ2-1	-	16	TRBD2	TGTGCCAGCAGTTACCCGGGACTAGCGGGTTATTATGAGCAGTTCTTC	CASSYPGLAGYYEQFF
TRBV11-2	TRBJ2-5	few	14	TRBD1	TGTGCCAGCAGACTAACAGGGGGCCTAGAGACCCAGTACTTC	CASRLTGGLETQYF
TRBV5-1	TRBJ1-1	-	13	TRBD1	TGCGCCAGCAGCTTGCGAGACAGGGCTGAAGCTTTCTTT	CASSLRDRAEAFF
TRBV4-3	TRBJ2-7	-	16	-	TGCGCCAGCAGCCAAGATGTTGGGGGTCTCTCCTACGAGCAGTACTTC	CASSQDVGGLSYEQYF
TRBV24-1	TRBJ2-1	few	15	TRBD2	TGTGCCACCAGTGCCCTCCCGAGCGGGAGCAATGAGCAGTTCTTC	CATSALPSGSNEQFF
TRBV6-5	TRBJ2-1	-	15	TRBD2	TGTGCCAGCAGTTACTCGGCGGGAGGGGGGAATGAGCAGTTCTTC	CASSYSAGGGNEQFF
TRBV5-6	TRBJ2-7	few	15	-	TGTGCCAGCAGCCCAAAAAGACTAGAAACCTACGAGCAGTACTTC	CASSPKRLETYEQYF
TRBV27	TRBJ2-5	-	16	-	TGTGCCAGCAGTCCTGGGGGAGAGGCGTACCAAGAGACCCAGTACTTC	CASSPGGEAYQETQYF
TRBV12-3/TRBV12-4	TRBJ1-2	-	14	TRBD1	TGTGCCAGCAGTTCTCGGACAGGATCGGCTGGCTACACCTTC	CASSSRTGSAGYTF
TRBV6-5	TRBJ2-3	-	15	-	TGTGCCAGCAGTTACCTTGGGTCTAGCACAGATACGCAGTATTTT	CASSYLGSSTDTQYF
TRBV3-1	TRBJ2-3	-	14	TRBD1	TGTGCCAGCAGCCAAGTGACAGGGCCAGATACGCAGTATTTT	CASSQVTGPDTQYF
TRBV7-9	TRBJ2-7	few	14	TRBD1	TGTGCCAGCAGCTTAGTGGACAGGGGGCTTGAGCAGTACTTC	CASSLVDRGLEQYF
TRBV5-1	TRBJ2-5	-	15	TRBD2	TGCGCCAGCAGCTTTTGGGGAGGGGACCAAGAGACCCAGTACTTC	CASSFWGGDQETQYF
TRBV12-3/TRBV12-4	TRBJ2-1	few	17	TRBD2	TGTGCCAGCAGTTTCTGGGGTAGCGGGAGGACGTACAATGAGCAGTTCTTC	CASSFWGSGRTYNEQFF
TRBV5-1	TRBJ2-7	few	13	TRBD1	TGCGCCAGCAGCTGGGACAGGCTCGGCGAGCAGTACTTC	CASSWDRLGEQYF
TRBV28	TRBJ1-2	few	15	-	TGTGCCAGCAGGAATCCCTCTGGGGTCAACTATGGCTACACCTTC	CASRNPSGVNYGYTF
TRBV28	TRBJ2-2	once	13	-	TGTGCCAGCAGTTTCCCTCTGTCCGGGGAGCTGTTTTTT	CASSFPLSGELFF
TRBV5-1	TRBJ2-3	-	15	-	TGCGCCAGCAGCCTTACGGGGACGGATCTAGATACGCAGTATTTT	CASSLTGTDLDTQYF